Listed below are T cell receptor beta chains from one sample, sequenced in a study of T cells after yellow fever vaccination. Each CDR3 protein is one row after TCRdb ran MiXCR on the 5' RACE reads. The table shows 300,000 to 400,000 distinct CDR3 sequences, with 8% to 10% occurring only once. Source: PBMCs, taken on the day of the first yellow fever vaccination. The receptors here all came from a man aged 18 to 30 who received the YFV17D yellow fever vaccine. Each CDR3 is given with its conserved first and last residue. Fields, in order: D gene, V gene, clone size, J gene, CDR3 protein, CDR3 DNA. The D gene is left open where the match is weak. The listing skips clone size in some rows; elsewhere it reads once, few, many or a size class.

d_gene: .
v_gene: TRBV4-2
abundance: .
j_gene: TRBJ2-6
CDR3aa: CASSQDNRGGANVLTF
CDR3nt: TGTGCCAGCAGCCAAGATAACCGGGGGGGGGCCAACGTCCTGACTTTC

d_gene: .
v_gene: TRBV18
abundance: few
j_gene: TRBJ1-5
CDR3aa: CASSPDLEPGAQPQHF
CDR3nt: TGTGCCAGCTCACCCGATTTGGAGCCGGGGGCTCAGCCCCAGCATTTT

d_gene: .
v_gene: TRBV18
abundance: .
j_gene: TRBJ2-7
CDR3aa: CASSPPLAGYEQYF
CDR3nt: TGTGCCAGCTCACCACCATTAGCCGGATACGAGCAGTACTTC

d_gene: TRBD1
v_gene: TRBV7-8
abundance: .
j_gene: TRBJ1-5
CDR3aa: CASSQGTVYQPQHF
CDR3nt: TGTGCCAGCAGCCAGGGGACAGTTTATCAGCCCCAGCATTTT

d_gene: TRBD1
v_gene: TRBV5-4
abundance: .
j_gene: TRBJ2-2
CDR3aa: CASSLRTGLTGELFF
CDR3nt: TGTGCCAGCAGCTTGAGGACAGGCCTCACCGGGGAGCTGTTTTTT

d_gene: .
v_gene: TRBV25-1
abundance: .
j_gene: TRBJ2-7
CDR3aa: CASSGKGQYYEQYF
CDR3nt: TGTGCCAGCAGTGGAAAGGGGCAGTACTACGAGCAGTACTTC

d_gene: TRBD2
v_gene: TRBV4-1
abundance: many
j_gene: TRBJ2-1
CDR3aa: CASSPGSGGNNEQFF
CDR3nt: TGCGCCAGCAGCCCCGGTAGCGGGGGTAACAATGAGCAGTTCTTC

d_gene: TRBD1
v_gene: TRBV7-9
abundance: .
j_gene: TRBJ2-3
CDR3aa: CASSRPGQGGQDTQYF
CDR3nt: TGTGCCAGCAGCCGGCCGGGACAGGGGGGCCAAGATACGCAGTATTTT

d_gene: .
v_gene: TRBV5-1
abundance: .
j_gene: TRBJ2-5
CDR3aa: CASSLGRSGTHQETQYF
CDR3nt: TGCGCCAGCAGCTTGGGTCGTAGTGGGACGCACCAAGAGACCCAGTACTTC

d_gene: TRBD2
v_gene: TRBV7-6
abundance: .
j_gene: TRBJ2-7
CDR3aa: CASSAGLAYEQYF
CDR3nt: TGTGCCAGCAGCGCCGGACTAGCTTACGAGCAGTACTTC

d_gene: .
v_gene: TRBV20-1
abundance: .
j_gene: TRBJ2-7
CDR3aa: CSARRSNTYEQYF
CDR3nt: TGCAGTGCTCGACGTAGCAACACCTACGAGCAGTACTTC

d_gene: .
v_gene: TRBV6-5
abundance: .
j_gene: TRBJ1-1
CDR3aa: CASSLRGVGNTEAFF
CDR3nt: TGTGCCAGCAGTTTGAGGGGTGTAGGGAACACTGAAGCTTTCTTT

d_gene: TRBD1
v_gene: TRBV24-1
abundance: .
j_gene: TRBJ2-1
CDR3aa: CATSDSNRGRVNEQFF
CDR3nt: TGTGCCACCAGTGATTCTAACAGGGGGCGCGTGAATGAGCAGTTCTTC

d_gene: .
v_gene: TRBV4-1
abundance: .
j_gene: TRBJ2-1
CDR3aa: CASSQEGGNRRDEQFF
CDR3nt: TGCGCCAGCAGCCAAGAAGGGGGTAATAGAAGGGATGAGCAGTTCTTC

d_gene: .
v_gene: TRBV9
abundance: many
j_gene: TRBJ2-2
CDR3aa: CASSVNGAGAGTGELFF
CDR3nt: TGTGCCAGCAGCGTAAATGGTGCGGGGGCGGGCACCGGGGAGCTGTTTTTT

d_gene: TRBD1
v_gene: TRBV6-2/TRBV6-3
abundance: many
j_gene: TRBJ1-5
CDR3aa: CASTWAGGDQPQHF
CDR3nt: TGTGCCAGCACCTGGGCAGGGGGCGATCAGCCCCAGCATTTT

d_gene: .
v_gene: TRBV5-1
abundance: medium-sized
j_gene: TRBJ2-2
CDR3aa: CASSLAVGAYTGELFF
CDR3nt: TGCGCCAGCAGCTTGGCGGTTGGAGCCTACACCGGGGAGCTGTTTTTT

d_gene: .
v_gene: TRBV20-1
abundance: few
j_gene: TRBJ1-5
CDR3aa: CSASKGPPPRYSNQPQHF
CDR3nt: TGCAGTGCTTCTAAGGGCCCCCCGCCGCGTTATAGCAATCAGCCCCAGCATTTT

d_gene: .
v_gene: TRBV7-2
abundance: few
j_gene: TRBJ2-7
CDR3aa: CASSSRGRTYEQYF
CDR3nt: TGTGCCAGCAGCTCCAGAGGCAGGACCTACGAGCAGTACTTC

d_gene: TRBD1
v_gene: TRBV20-1
abundance: .
j_gene: TRBJ2-3
CDR3aa: CSARPGQGTDTQYF
CDR3nt: TGCAGTGCTAGGCCGGGACAGGGCACAGATACGCAGTATTTT

d_gene: TRBD2
v_gene: TRBV20-1
abundance: few
j_gene: TRBJ2-3
CDR3aa: CSARGLSGSKGATDTQYF
CDR3nt: TGCAGTGCTAGGGGACTAAGCGGGTCTAAAGGGGCCACAGATACGCAGTATTTT

d_gene: .
v_gene: TRBV5-1
abundance: .
j_gene: TRBJ1-1
CDR3aa: CASSLDPQGSNTEAFF
CDR3nt: TGCGCCAGCAGCTTGGATCCGCAGGGGTCGAACACTGAAGCTTTCTTT

d_gene: .
v_gene: TRBV5-4
abundance: .
j_gene: TRBJ1-6
CDR3aa: CASSLGGARVTSPLHF
CDR3nt: TGTGCCAGCAGCTTGGGGGGCGCTCGTGTTACTTCACCCCTCCACTTT

d_gene: .
v_gene: TRBV9
abundance: many
j_gene: TRBJ2-3
CDR3aa: CASSATVGGTQYF
CDR3nt: TGTGCCAGCAGCGCCACCGTAGGCGGTACGCAGTATTTT

d_gene: .
v_gene: TRBV12-3/TRBV12-4
abundance: few
j_gene: TRBJ1-2
CDR3aa: CASSFGGQTDYGYTF
CDR3nt: TGTGCCAGCAGTTTTGGCGGACAGACGGACTATGGCTACACCTTC

d_gene: .
v_gene: TRBV7-9
abundance: few
j_gene: TRBJ2-7
CDR3aa: CASSVTQDEQYF
CDR3nt: TGTGCCAGCAGCGTAACCCAGGACGAGCAGTACTTC

d_gene: .
v_gene: TRBV20-1
abundance: .
j_gene: TRBJ1-6
CDR3aa: CSARDLARSPLHF
CDR3nt: TGCAGTGCTAGAGATCTTGCACGATCACCCCTCCACTTT

d_gene: .
v_gene: TRBV3-1
abundance: .
j_gene: TRBJ2-2
CDR3aa: CASSPTQGGAGFTGELFF
CDR3nt: TGTGCCAGCAGCCCCACCCAAGGAGGGGCGGGGTTCACCGGGGAGCTGTTTTTT

d_gene: .
v_gene: TRBV6-1
abundance: .
j_gene: TRBJ1-3
CDR3aa: CASSPVASSGNTIYF
CDR3nt: TGTGCCAGCAGTCCCGTGGCCAGCTCTGGAAACACCATATATTTT

d_gene: .
v_gene: TRBV12-3/TRBV12-4
abundance: few
j_gene: TRBJ1-5
CDR3aa: CASSLGTNNQPQHF
CDR3nt: TGTGCCAGCAGTTTGGGGACAAACAATCAGCCCCAGCATTTT

d_gene: .
v_gene: TRBV12-3/TRBV12-4
abundance: .
j_gene: TRBJ1-2
CDR3aa: CASSLLENYGYTF
CDR3nt: TGTGCCAGCAGTCTCCTAGAAAACTATGGCTACACCTTC